The sample holds one count of the clone carrying this TCR beta chain. Sequencing was performed with immunoSEQ multiplex PCR; in TCRdb, only in-frame clones are kept and a portion is missing. The table has 180,000 or so clones, around nine tenths seen once; the top ten hold 5% to 6.5%. CDR1 and CDR2 (germline): MNHEY, SVGAGI. The CDR3 is made up of 15 amino acids. Trimming at V came to 5 bases and at J to 0 bases, leaving 3 bases not matched to a gene. This sample was included in a study of Ad26.COV2.S vaccination and SARS-CoV-2 variants. This clonotype was sampled from a human donor who had recovered from COVID-19. The rearrangement links TRBV6-5 to TRBJ2-1, with 8 bases aligning to TRBD2. The sequencing here drew on peripheral blood, taken after recovery from COVID-19. CDR3 sequence: CASSPTSVSYNEQFF. CDR3 in DNA: TGTGCCAGCAGTCCGACTAGCGTCTCCTACAATGAGCAGTTCTTC.